This section outlines one TCR beta chain sequence together with its context. Per the study methods: Estimated nucleated cell counts came from reference gene primer amplification. The protocol was immunoSEQ multiplex PCR, while the TCRdb copy is restricted to in-frame clones and leaves out a portion. For V, J and clone size, that table is used; D and trimming come from the DNA. The data show roughly 180,000 clones, with about 90% seen just once and less than 25% held by the top ten. These data come from a study of blood T cell repertoires in COVID-19. Study details: Samples came from the United States, Italy and Spain, spanning acute and convalescent COVID-19. Sample material is recorded as cDNA or gDNA derived from T cells, B-cell-depleted T cells, or PBMCs.

Sequenced input: peripheral blood. The sequence was obtained from a man aged 70-80 years with active or convalescent COVID-19.

The CDR3 sequence is CASSQAREYATNEKLFF. CDR3 nucleotides: TGCGCCAGCAGCCAAGCGAGAGAATATGCAACTAATGAAAAACTGTTTTTT. The chain is built from TRBV4-3 and TRBJ1-4; the D is unclear. The germline V and J ends were trimmed by 1 base and 0 bases, with 12 bases remaining between them. This CDR3 region has 17 residues. CDR1 and CDR2 from the germline V gene are LGHNA and YSLEER.